These T cell receptor beta chains were read from a single sample in a study of chemoradiotherapy in HPV16-positive cancers. The protocol was immunoSEQ multiplex PCR, while the TCRdb copy is restricted to in-frame clones and leaves out a portion. The data contain 25,000 to 35,000 clones, approximately 84% of them singletons. Material: blood, obtained from a patient who underwent chemoradiotherapy. The receptors here all came from a human donor with HPV-associated anogenital cancer. The CDR3 runs from the conserved cysteine through the conserved F or W. D genes are given only for firm matches. Where a row states a size, it is once, few, many or the class of an expanded clone; other rows omit it.

j_call | v_call | d_call | clone_size | cdr3_nt | cdr3_aa
TRBJ1-1 | TRBV21-1 | NA | NA | TGTGCCAGCAGCAAAGGAGTCACTGAAGCTTTCTTT | CASSKGVTEAFF
TRBJ1-2 | TRBV7-2 | NA | NA | TGTGCCAGCGGAGGACATGGCTATGGCTACACCTTC | CASGGHGYGYTF
TRBJ1-5 | TRBV6-1 | TRBD1 | NA | TGTGCCAGCAGTGAAATGCAGGGGGATCAGCCCCAGCATTTT | CASSEMQGDQPQHF
TRBJ2-3 | TRBV9 | NA | once | TGTGCCAGCGCCACTAGTCTAATTGAGACAGATACGCAGTATTTT | CASATSLIETDTQYF
TRBJ1-1 | TRBV30 | TRBD1 | NA | TGTGCCCAATCGGACAGGGGTGCCCCCGCTTTCTTT | CAQSDRGAPAFF
TRBJ2-6 | TRBV9 | TRBD2 | NA | TGTGCCAGCAGCGTTCTAGGCGGGGGGTACTCTGGGGCCAACGTCCTGACTTTC | CASSVLGGGYSGANVLTF
TRBJ1-3 | TRBV7-9 | NA | NA | TGTGCCAGCAGCCGGAATACAGGGACTGGAAACACCATATATTTT | CASSRNTGTGNTIYF
TRBJ2-3 | TRBV10-3 | NA | NA | TGTGCCATCAGTGATTATAGGACAGCTAGCACAGATACGCAGTATTTT | CAISDYRTASTDTQYF
TRBJ1-1 | TRBV19 | NA | NA | TGTGCCAGTAGTCCAAGGCAGAGGAACACTGAAGCTTTCTTT | CASSPRQRNTEAFF
TRBJ2-1 | TRBV15 | TRBD1 | NA | TGTGCCACCAGCAGAGATGGGATGGGGCAGGGGGTATTGGGTGAGCAGTTCTTC | CATSRDGMGQGVLGEQFF
TRBJ2-3 | TRBV7-2 | NA | NA | TGTGCCAGCAGCTCGATTGGGAGCACAGATACGCAGTATTTT | CASSSIGSTDTQYF
TRBJ1-1 | TRBV29-1 | NA | NA | TGCAGCGTTGAATCGAACACTGAAGCTTTCTTT | CSVESNTEAFF
TRBJ2-5 | TRBV7-2 | NA | NA | TGTGCCAGCAGCTTAGCGGGACCAGGGACCCAGTACTTC | CASSLAGPGTQYF
TRBJ2-3 | TRBV6-1 | TRBD2 | once | TGTGCCAGCAGTGAGACTAGCGGGGGGTCCACAGATACGCAGTATTTT | CASSETSGGSTDTQYF
TRBJ1-3 | TRBV29-1 | NA | NA | TGCAGCGCGACTGACAGGCCCTCCTCTGGAAACACCATATATTTT | CSATDRPSSGNTIYF
TRBJ2-6 | TRBV11-2 | NA | NA | TGTGCCAGCAGCCTTACTGGTGCCGGGGCCAACGTCCTGACTTTC | CASSLTGAGANVLTF
TRBJ2-7 | TRBV7-8 | TRBD2 | NA | TGTGCCAGCAGCCCGACTAGCGGGGCCCGCCTTTACGAGCAGTACTTC | CASSPTSGARLYEQYF